A single sample is the source of the 17 T cell receptor beta chains below, sequenced in a study of cytomegalovirus exposure and HLA in healthy donors. Sequencing used immunoSEQ multiplex PCR; TCRdb keeps in-frame clones, though not all of them. Found here are about 250,000 clones, less than 90% of them singletons; the top ten hold 9.5% to 15%. Sequencing input: PBMCs. The source is a man between 18 and 29 years old in good health and CMV-seropositive.

The V gene is TRBV10-3, the J gene TRBJ2-3, with 9 bases that match TRBD1. V was pared by 8 bases and J by 2 bases, with 5 bases of the junction left unmatched. CDR1 ENHRY and CDR2 SYGVKD come from the germline V gene. This CDR3 has 14 residues. This CDR3 reads CAIAGTGYTDTQYF. As DNA, the CDR3 is TGTGCCATCGCAGGGACAGGGTACACAGATACGCAGTATTTT.

V gene TRBV23-1 combines with J gene TRBJ2-5, with 7 nucleotides matching TRBD1. TRBV23-1 is reported as an ORF; its role is uncertain. V lost 4 bases, J lost 0 bases, and 5 bases stayed unmatched. The CDR3 is 15 residues long. The CDR3 coding sequence is TGCGCCAGCAGTCGACCGACAGGGTACCAAGAGACCCAGTACTTC. This sequence encodes CASSRPTGYQETQYF.

The J gene is TRBJ2-5, the V gene TRBV5-1; possibly TRBD1 for D (6 bases). The CDR3 has 13 residues. V dropped 1 base and J dropped 5 bases, with 9 bases sitting between them. Germline CDR1 is SGHRS and CDR2 is YFSETQ. CDR3 sequence reads: CASSLSGAETQYF. In DNA, the CDR3 is TGCGCCAGCAGCTTGTCAGGGGCTGAGACCCAGTACTTC.

This chain joins TRBV29-1 and TRBJ1-2; 11 nucleotides align to TRBD1. The CDR3 length is 12 residues. The V gene's germline CDR1 is SQVTM and CDR2 ANQGSEA. V was clipped by 6 bases and J by 7 bases; unmatched bases: 4. The DNA of the CDR3 is TGCAGCGTCTGGACAGGGGGCTCTGGCTACACCTTC. Its protein product is CSVWTGGSGYTF. Full variable domain (remainder filled in from reference TRBV29-1 and TRBJ1-2): SAVISQKPSRDICQRGTSLTIQCQVDSQVTMMFWYRQQPGQSLTLIATANQGSEATYESGFVIDKFPISRPNLTFSTLTVSNMSPEDSSIYLCSVWTGGSGYTFGSGTRLTVV.

V and J are TRBV6-5 and TRBJ2-7; 11 bases are a match to TRBD2. V was pared by 6 bases and J by 2 bases, with 3 bases of the junction left unmatched. This CDR3 has 14 amino acids. Looked up from germline, CDR1 is MNHEY and CDR2 is SVGAGI. The CDR3 region has the DNA TGTGCCAGCAGGGGACTAGCGGTTACCTACGAGCAGTACTTC. This sequence encodes CASRGLAVTYEQYF.

The DNA of the CDR3 is TGTGCCTGGAAGGGGGACGACCGGAGGAATCAAGAGACCCAGTACTTC. This sequence encodes CAWKGDDRRNQETQYF. The chain recombines TRBV30 with TRBJ2-5; D is perhaps TRBD1 (6 bases). The V gene's germline CDR1 is GTSNPN and CDR2 SVGIG (reference sequence). The CDR3 is 16 residues long. V was cut by 4 bases and J by 2 bases, with 20 bases left in between.

This clone has a handful of counts. The J gene is TRBJ2-2, the V gene TRBV19; D gene uncertain. The length of the CDR3 is 13 residues. Germline CDR1 LNHDA, CDR2 SQIVND (reference sequence). The V end lost 6 bases, the J end lost 8 bases, and 13 bases lay between the germline ends. The CDR3 bases are TGTGCCAGTAGCGTAGGGATTGCGGGGGAGCTGTTTTTT. It specifies CASSVGIAGELFF.

This chain connects TRBV4-1 to TRBJ1-1; 10 bases are shared with TRBD1. Germline CDR1 and CDR2: MGHRA and YSYEKL. Trimming removed 4 bases from V and 1 base from J; junction bases left unmatched: 6. The CDR3 length is 16 residues. This chain's CDR3 is CASSPPGTGANTEAFF. For the CDR3, the DNA is TGCGCCAGCAGCCCGCCCGGGACAGGGGCGAACACTGAAGCTTTCTTT.

The CDR3 here is CATSRGRDRVTEAFF. Here the CDR3 DNA reads TGTGCCACCAGCAGGGGGCGGGACAGGGTTACTGAAGCTTTCTTT. V and J are TRBV15 and TRBJ1-1; TRBD1 matches at 9 bases. This CDR3 has 15 residues. V dropped 3 bases and J dropped 5; count of bases not matched to a gene: 7. Germline CDR1 reads LNHNV; CDR2 reads YYDKDF (reference sequence).

This chain uses TRBV19 with TRBJ2-5; a possible D gene is TRBD1 (5 bases). V was trimmed by 4 bases and J by 2 bases, leaving 11 bases between them. CDR3 length: 14 amino acids. Per the germline V gene, CDR1 is LNHDA and CDR2 is SQIVND (reference sequence). CDR3 residues: CASSKGAAQETQYF. The CDR3 nucleotides read TGTGCCAGTAGTAAAGGGGCAGCTCAAGAGACCCAGTACTTC.

The rearrangement uses TRBV5-4 and TRBJ1-2, with D unresolved. In germline, CDR1 is SGHNT, CDR2 YYREEE (reference sequence). The V and J ends lost 2 bases and 0 bases respectively, with 8 bases between them. The CDR3 has 14 amino acids. In DNA, the CDR3 is TGTGCCAGCAGCTTCCAGTACGCTAACTATGGCTACACCTTC. It yields the protein CASSFQYANYGYTF.

Here the CDR3 reads CASSSILRDRIAQQYF. For the CDR3, the DNA is TGTGCCAGCAGTTCCATCCTGAGGGACAGAATCGCACAGCAGTACTTC. The chain uses TRBV28 and TRBJ2-7, with TRBD1 matching over 7 bases. After removal of 4 bases from V and 8 bases from J, the junction contained 17 bases not matched to a gene. CDR3 length: 16 residues. The germline CDR1 and CDR2 sequences are MDHEN and SYDVKM. Combining the CDR3 with reference TRBV28 and TRBJ2-7 gives the whole variable domain DVKVTQSSRYLVKRTGEKVFLECVQDMDHENMFWYRQDPGLGLRLIYFSYDVKMKEKGDIPEGYSVSREKKERFSLILESASTNQTSMYLCASSSILRDRIAQQYFGPGTRLTVT.

V gene TRBV30 combines with J gene TRBJ1-5; D possibly corresponds to TRBD1 (5 bases). CDR3 size: 13 residues. Trimming left V 2 bases short and J 6 bases short, with 11 bases between. Germline assignment: CDR1 GTSNPN and CDR2 SVGIG (reference sequence). CDR3 in DNA: TGTGCCTGGAGTCCAGACAGTAGTCAGCCCCAGCATTTT. It encodes CAWSPDSSQPQHF.

V is TRBV5-5 and J is TRBJ2-7; a weak D match, TRBD1 (5 bases). Germline loops: CDR1 SGHKS, CDR2 YYEKEE (reference sequence). The CDR3 is made up of 15 amino acids. Trimming removed 2 bases from V and 3 bases from J, with 15 bases in between. As DNA, the CDR3 is TGTGCCAGCAGCTTAGGAGACAGTTTCGACTACGAGCAGTACTTC. Amino acids: CASSLGDSFDYEQYF.

The chain recombines TRBV5-1 with TRBJ1-5; 9 positions match TRBD1. This CDR3 has 15 residues. Germline assignment: CDR1 SGHRS and CDR2 YFSETQ. Losses at the gene ends were 5 bases for V and 7 bases for J; bases not matched to a gene: 10. The CDR3 bases are TGCGCCAGCAGTCCGGGACAGGGCCCTGGGCAGCCCCAGCATTTT. Translated, it gives CASSPGQGPGQPQHF.

The chain combines TRBV27 with TRBJ1-1; the D is unclear. Trimming stripped 7 bases from V and 1 base from J, with 7 bases between. This CDR3 comprises 12 residues. Germline V gene data show CDR1 as MNHEY and CDR2 as SMNVEV (reference sequence). The DNA for the CDR3 is TGTGCCAGCAAGGGAGGGAACACTGAAGCTTTCTTT. Translating it yields CASKGGNTEAFF.

The V call is TRBV7-2, the J call TRBJ1-1, with D perhaps matching TRBD1 (6 bases). The CDR3 length is 14 residues. V was cut by 1 base and J by 7 bases, with 13 bases left in between. Germline-derived CDR1 and CDR2 are SGHTA and FQGNSA. CDR3 coding DNA: TGTGCCAGCAGCTTAGAGGGGGGGATGGGTGAAGCTTTCTTT. This gives the protein CASSLEGGMGEAFF.